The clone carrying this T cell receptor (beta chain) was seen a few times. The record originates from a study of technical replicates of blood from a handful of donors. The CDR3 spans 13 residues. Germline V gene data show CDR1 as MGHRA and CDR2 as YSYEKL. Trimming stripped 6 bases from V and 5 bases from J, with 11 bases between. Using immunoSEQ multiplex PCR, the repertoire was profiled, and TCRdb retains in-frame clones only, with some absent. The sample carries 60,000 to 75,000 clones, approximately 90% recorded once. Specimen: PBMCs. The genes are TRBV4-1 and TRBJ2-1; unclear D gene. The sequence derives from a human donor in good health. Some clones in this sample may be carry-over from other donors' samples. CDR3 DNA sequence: TGCGCCAGCAGTCGCACTCAAAACAATGAGCAGTTCTTC. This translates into CASSRTQNNEQFF.